This TCR beta chain was retrieved from a study of CD8 T cells in cerebrospinal fluid in Alzheimer's disease (dated by TCRdb to 2018 to 2021). For context, the study as a whole: To assess CSF T cell clonal expansion, the study used two single-cell approaches: plate-based nested PCR sequencing and droplet-based sequencing. The study tested whether clonally expanded T cells were present in cerebrospinal fluid from healthy elderly individuals and from patients with neurodegenerative disease. The droplet-based CSF analysis comparing patients with controls included about ten healthy controls (about 11,000 cells) and about ten patients with MCI or Alzheimer's disease (more than 10,000 cells). A total of 24 samples were covered by the CSF gene-expression analysis, which included Parkinson's disease patients.

CDR1 and CDR2, looked up from the germline V gene, are SGHTA and FQGNSA. From its cysteine to its phenylalanine, the CDR3 spans 16 amino acids. There is no recorded DNA. Beyond this particular receptor, the publication reports: In pooled data, a highly expanded clone (at least 3% of TCRs) was found in 1 of 10 healthy subjects versus 4 of 6 Alzheimer's patients. The largest CSF clone made up a higher percentage of TCRs in patients with MCI or Alzheimer's disease than in controls. The EBV-specific clones were neither the most highly expanded clones nor enriched among patients. Finding EBV-specific TCRs in CSF, the authors cautioned, does not establish a causal link between EBV and Alzheimer's disease. Only samples with detectable clones (roughly eleven healthy, 5 MCI, 5 AD, 6 PD) were included in the overall clonality comparison.

The library was obtained by 10x single-cell sequencing. Profiling of CSF cells was done with 10X Genomics single-cell V(D)J and 5' gene-expression libraries. An Illumina NextSeq550 was used to sequence CSF single-cell TCR libraries. The authors' analysis ran thus. V(D)J reads were aligned to the vdj-GRCh38 alts ensemble 2.0.0 reference and processed with the Cell Ranger vdj pipeline. Clonotypes were defined as cell barcodes sharing the same set of productive CDR3 nucleotide sequences. To link clonality with transcriptional profiles, clonotype information was incorporated into Seurat v3.0 gene-expression metadata. Any CSF cell with more than 1,800 genes, more than 7,500 UMIs or more than 10% mitochondrial reads was excluded. CDR3-beta sequences were compared against VDJdb to identify TCRs with known antigen specificity. Clone sharing was examined by network analysis using the R package qgraph, in which only TCRs with complete alpha and beta chains were included. TCRdb reprocessed the raw reads; every CDR3 protein sequence is a single record, and DNA is not supplied. TCRdb, not the original authors, processed these V and J calls. This sample's table contains over 1,500 distinct CDR3 sequences. Of the sample, about a tenth falls within the top ten clones.

Every participant was in good physical condition and had no acute infectious disease. For droplet-based sequencing, live CSF cells were sorted with a live/dead marker. To pellet immune cells, CSF obtained by lumbar puncture was centrifuged at 300g. CSF samples were inspected for red blood cells, and any blood-contaminated sample was excluded. CSF cells were cryopreserved in freezing medium, frozen overnight at -80 degrees C, and subsequently stored in liquid nitrogen. CSF samples were stored for less than six months before analysis. Going by frequency alone, this clonotype is medium-sized (0.01 to 0.1%); a count is unavailable. Its antigen specificity is not known.

Material: cerebrospinal fluid. This clonotype was obtained from a human donor in good health. Rearrangement joined TRBV7-2 to TRBJ2-3; checking the TCRdb D call of TRBD2 is not possible without DNA. The CDR3 here reads CASSTLGAGGTDTQYF.